The T cell receptor (beta chain) described here comes from a study of radiation and T cells in renal cell carcinoma. In the study overall: Nephrectomy followed 15 Gy stereotactic body radiation by 4 weeks.

The assay was immunoSEQ multiplex PCR, and TCRdb's table has in-frame clones only and misses some. Here the sample spans about 50,000 clones, 75% to 85% being singletons. The CDR3 length is 14 residues. The V end was cut by 5 bases, the J end by 1 base, with 11 bases between. Germline CDR1 reads MNHEY; CDR2 reads SVGAGI. Time point meaning: baseline pretreatment blood. Treatment in this sample: 15 Gy SBRT to primary tumor, nephrectomy 4 weeks later. The clonotype comes from an older woman with renal cell carcinoma. This sample comprised blood, obtained from a patient whose treatment included radiotherapy and nephrectomy. The chain employs TRBV6-5 and TRBJ1-2; D gene ambiguous. This CDR3 is CASSVERDNYGYTF. CDR3 in DNA: TGTGCCAGCAGTGTAGAGAGGGATAACTATGGCTACACCTTC.